This record looks at one T cell receptor beta chain sequence and its context. Its antigen is currently unknown. Produced via immunoSEQ multiplex PCR; TCRdb's table is partial and in-frame only. Here the sample spans 90,000 to 100,000 clones, roughly 92% being singletons. The data were taken from a study of cytomegalovirus exposure and HLA in healthy donors. Overall study context: The same platform as the roughly 630 first-cohort repertoires was used for the 95 to 150 validation repertoires, a later analysis reported. Notes on the study in general: According to a subsequent analysis, TCR clusters from the first cohort were inclined to appear together in the roughly 120 validation repertoires. Rare TCR sequences predominated, though certain public TCRs were found in many donors. The classifier was said to identify cytomegalovirus status with high specificity and sensitivity.

CDR1 and CDR2 (germline): SGHNT, YYREEE (reference sequence). V was pared by 7 bases and J by 1 base, with 12 bases of the junction left unmatched. This CDR3 has 18 amino acids. The TCR was taken from a woman in her twenties or thirties in good health and CMV-seropositive. The chain is built from TRBV5-4 and TRBJ2-6; 9 nucleotides match TRBD1. Material for sequencing was PBMCs. The CDR3, as DNA: TGTGCCAGCGCGCCCGGGACAGGGCGTAGTTCTGGGGCCAACGTCCTGACTTTC. It translates to CASAPGTGRSSGANVLTF.